The 8 T cell receptor beta chains below all came from one sample that was sequenced in a study of CD4+ T cells in melanoma. Generated by immunoSEQ multiplex PCR, the TCRdb table keeps only in-frame clones and is missing some. The data show approximately 9,700 clones, around 62% seen once. The sample consisted of cells from a culture (not recorded whether cultured in vitro). These receptors all stem from a human donor with melanoma.

This chain connects TRBV4-1 to TRBJ1-1; unclear D gene. This CDR3 is 15 amino acids long. Trimming pared 1 base from V and 5 bases from J, leaving 14 bases between. Germline V gene data show CDR1 as MGHRA and CDR2 as YSYEKL. The CDR3 DNA sequence: TGCGCCAGCAGCCAAGGAGTTCAGGACGGGACTGAAGCTTTCTTT. It translates to CASSQGVQDGTEAFF.

The chain employs TRBV2 and TRBJ2-5; D uncertain. CDR1 is SNHLY and CDR2 is FYNNEI in the germline V gene. Trimming removed 4 bases from V and 1 base from J, with 13 bases in between. The CDR3 runs 15 residues. The CDR3 coding sequence is TGTGCCAGCAGTGGCCTGCTGATTTCCCAAGAGACCCAGTACTTC. It specifies CASSGLLISQETQYF.

The J gene is TRBJ1-2, the V gene TRBV29-1; possibly TRBD1 for D (5 bases). V gave up 6 bases and J gave up 4 bases, with 12 bases separating them. Looked up from germline, CDR1 is SQVTM and CDR2 is ANQGSEA. This CDR3 region has 12 residues. The CDR3 DNA follows: TGCAGCGTCACACAAGGGGCCTATGGCTACACCTTC. Translating gives CSVTQGAYGYTF.

This clone was recorded a few times. The gene calls are TRBV28 and TRBJ1-2; 8 bases line up with TRBD1. From germline, CDR1 is MDHEN and CDR2 SYDVKM. With V trimmed by 6 bases and J by 4 bases, 4 bases remained unmatched. This CDR3 is built from 13 residues. The CDR3 DNA is TGTGCCAGCAGAATTGACAGGGGCTATGGCTACACCTTC. This sequence encodes CASRIDRGYGYTF.

The chain recombines TRBV19 with TRBJ2-5, with unresolved D. V was trimmed by 1 base and J by 1 base, leaving 7 bases between them. There are 14 residues in the CDR3. CDR1 LNHDA and CDR2 SQIVND come from the germline V gene (reference sequence). CDR3 nucleotide sequence: TGTGCCAGTAGTATAGCGGCGTCCCAAGAGACCCAGTACTTC. Its translation: CASSIAASQETQYF.

This clone was recorded only once. The rearrangement joins TRBV4-2 to TRBJ1-1, with a weak D call TRBD1 (5 bases). The germline CDR1 and CDR2 sequences are LGHNA and YNFKEQ. The CDR3 sequence is 14 residues long. V was cut by 5 bases and J by 3 bases, with 13 bases left in between. The CDR3, as DNA: TGTGCCAGCAGCTTGTATGGGGGATACACTGAAGCTTTCTTT. Translating it yields CASSLYGGYTEAFF.

In its sample, this clone is medium-sized (0.01 to 0.1%). The chain has TRBV30 and TRBJ1-5; TRBD1 is a possible D gene (6 bases). Germline V gives CDR1 GTSNPN, CDR2 SVGIG (reference sequence). The CDR3 contains 13 residues. The V end was cut by 2 bases, the J end by 7 bases, with 12 bases between. DNA of the CDR3: TGTGCCTGGAGTAATGGGGGCTTGCAGCCCCAGCATTTT. Its protein is CAWSNGGLQPQHF.

This chain joins TRBV6-5 and TRBJ1-4; tentative D call: TRBD1 (5 bases). Germline V gene sequence: CDR1 MNHEY, CDR2 SVGAGI. CDR3 length: 14 residues. The germline V and J ends were trimmed by 7 bases and 5 bases, with 14 bases remaining between them. This chain's CDR3 is CASKTGRKNEKLFF. The CDR3 nucleotides are TGTGCCAGCAAGACGGGACGGAAGAATGAAAAACTGTTTTTT.